One and the same sample provided the 9 T cell receptor beta chains below, sequenced in a study of monozygotic twins with inflammatory bowel disease. TCRdb reprocessed the 5' RACE reads, keeping one entry per CDR3 protein, no DNA. The table lists about 350,000 distinct CDR3 sequences. Input material: blood. The source of these receptors is a human donor with ulcerative colitis or Crohn's disease, or a healthy co-twin of an affected twin (not recorded which).

V and J are TRBV28 and TRBJ2-3; TCRdb names TRBD1, which stays unverified in the absence of DNA. The CDR3 loop spans 17 amino acids. Germline V gives CDR1 MDHEN, CDR2 SYDVKM. The CDR3: CASNTRRGVGPDNTQYF.

The chain has TRBV5-1 and TRBJ2-5; TCRdb calls TRBD1, which cannot be checked without DNA. The germline gives CDR1 SGHRS, CDR2 YFSETQ. This CDR3 has 14 amino acids. CDR3 residues: CASSLNNGGETQYF. Based on the CDR3 plus reference TRBV5-1 and TRBJ2-5, the full variable domain is KAGVTQTPRYLIKTRGQQVTLSCSPISGHRSVSWYQQTPGQGLQFLFEYFSETQRNKGNFPGRFSGRQFSNSRSEMNVSTLELGDSALYLCASSLNNGGETQYFGPGTRLLVL.

The chain links TRBV5-5 to TRBJ1-1. In germline, CDR1 is SGHKS, CDR2 YYEKEE (reference sequence). The CDR3 has 12 amino acids. This chain's CDR3 is CASSWTAFEAFF. Combining the CDR3 with reference TRBV5-5 and TRBJ1-1 gives the whole variable domain DAGVTQSPTHLIKTRGQQVTLRCSPISGHKSVSWYQQVLGQGPQFIFQYYEKEERGRGNFPDRFSARQFPNYSSELNVNALLLGDSALYLCASSWTAFEAFFGQGTRLTVV.

The chain carries TRBV10-3 and TRBJ2-1; absent DNA, TCRdb's TRBD1 call cannot be checked. The CDR3 runs to 13 residues. The germline gives CDR1 ENHRY, CDR2 SYGVKD. The CDR3 protein is CAINRDSPGEQFF.

The chain joins TRBV7-9 to TRBJ1-4. CDR3 length equals 14 residues. Looked up from germline, CDR1 is SEHNR and CDR2 is FQNEAQ (reference sequence). The CDR3 spells CASSLRDFNEKLFF. Full variable domain (rest looked up from reference TRBV7-9 and TRBJ1-4): DTGVSQNPRHKITKRGQNVTFRCDPISEHNRLYWYRQTLGQGPEFLTYFQNEAQLEKSRLLSDRFSAERPKGSFSTLEIQRTEQGDSAMYLCASSLRDFNEKLFFGSGTQLSVL.

The V and J genes are TRBV4-2 and TRBJ2-7; no DNA is available, so the TRBD2 call from TCRdb remains unchecked. Germline CDR1 reads LGHNA; CDR2 reads YNFKEQ. The CDR3 totals 15 residues. CDR3 loop: CASSQEALSLYEQYF.

The chain links TRBV20-1 to TRBJ1-3; the D call of TRBD1 rests on TCRdb alone, since no DNA is present to check it. Looked up from germline, CDR1 is DFQATT and CDR2 is SNEGSKA (reference sequence). The CDR3 spans 18 residues. CDR3 sequence: CSARDVSRQIDSGNTIYF.

This rearrangement joins TRBV4-1 to TRBJ2-3; there is no DNA to check the TCRdb D call of TRBD1. The CDR3 extends over 15 amino acids. Looked up from germline, CDR1 is MGHRA and CDR2 is YSYEKL. CDR3: CASQSFDSRTDTQYF.

CDR3 region: CASSPLGEETQYF. This sequence joins TRBV6-2 or TRBV6-3 and TRBJ2-5; the D gene TCRdb calls, TRBD1, cannot be checked with no DNA. This CDR3 region has 13 residues. Germline CDR1 MNHEY, CDR2 SVGEGT.